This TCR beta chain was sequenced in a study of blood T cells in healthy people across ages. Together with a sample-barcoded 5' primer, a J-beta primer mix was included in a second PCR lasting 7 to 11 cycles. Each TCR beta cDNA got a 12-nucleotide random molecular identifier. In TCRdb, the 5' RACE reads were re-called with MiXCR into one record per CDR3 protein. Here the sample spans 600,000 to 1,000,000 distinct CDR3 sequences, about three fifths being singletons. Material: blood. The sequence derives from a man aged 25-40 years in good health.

The CDR3 spells CASSPGTSGSGTYEQYF. CDR3 DNA sequence: TGTGCCAGCAGCCCGGGGACTAGCGGGAGCGGGACCTACGAGCAGTACTTC. The chain carries TRBV5-4 and TRBJ2-7; 14 bases fit TRBD2. The CDR3 has 17 amino acids. Germline CDR1 reads SGHNT; CDR2 reads YYREEE (reference sequence). V lost 4 bases and J lost 2; bases outside the gene matches: 8.